A selection of T cell receptor beta chains follows, all from one sample in a study of OX40 agonist ivuxolimab in advanced cancers. Produced via immunoSEQ multiplex PCR; TCRdb's table is partial and in-frame only. The sample has approximately 74,000 clones; roughly four fifths are singletons. The sample consisted of CD4+ or CD8+ T cells sorted from blood, taken in a trial of the OX40 agonist ivuxolimab. The source is an adult with an advanced solid tumor such as melanoma, head and neck, liver or kidney cancer. Each CDR3 is given with its conserved first and last residue. Each record gives: J gene, clone size, D gene, CDR3 length, V gene, CDR3 protein. The D gene is left open where the match is weak. Size is omitted from some rows. Given values are once, few, many or a class for expanded clones.

TRBJ2-7	NA	TRBD1	15	TRBV7-2	CASSLENRGRYEQYF
TRBJ1-1	NA	TRBD1	16	TRBV6-6	CASSHTRTGLNTEAFF
TRBJ1-2	NA	TRBD1	14	TRBV6-1	CASSTGGTAYGYTF
TRBJ2-5	NA	NA	15	TRBV6-6	CASSGPGSWGETQYF
TRBJ1-2	NA	NA	14	TRBV5-1	CASSSLRGNYGYTF
TRBJ2-3	NA	TRBD2	16	TRBV28	CASSLTGLGKPDTQYF
TRBJ1-6	few	TRBD1	13	TRBV10-3	CAIKSTGDSPLHF
TRBJ2-7	once	NA	12	TRBV7-2	CASSLFAAEQYF
TRBJ1-5	few	TRBD1	14	TRBV19	CASRIQGSTQPQHF
TRBJ1-4	once	NA	14	TRBV27	CASSEGQQYEKLFF
TRBJ2-1	NA	NA	16	TRBV7-6	CASSGTSWQGFNEQFF
TRBJ2-5	NA	NA	13	TRBV2	CASCAGAEETQYF
TRBJ2-7	NA	TRBD1	14	TRBV19	CATAPGQGKNEQYF
TRBJ1-3	NA	NA	13	TRBV6-6	CASSLNAGNTIYF
TRBJ2-1	NA	NA	13	TRBV7-2	CASRLGGADEQFF
TRBJ2-7	NA	NA	15	TRBV4-3	CASSLQTTQGYEQYF
TRBJ2-3	NA	TRBD1	14	TRBV5-1	CASSLSGQSDTQYF
TRBJ2-1	once	NA	12	TRBV29-1	CGVGLHYNEQFF
TRBJ2-2	NA	TRBD1	16	TRBV14	CASSRVQQGANGELFF
TRBJ2-1	once	NA	14	TRBV4-1	CASSPLTSNNEQFF
TRBJ1-1	NA	NA	17	TRBV2	CASSHPGPWSGNTEAFF
TRBJ2-7	NA	NA	11	TRBV28	CASSSGYEQYF
TRBJ2-5	NA	TRBD2	15	TRBV10-3	CAISDRAGARETQYF
TRBJ1-1	few	NA	13	TRBV7-9	CASSFEVGTEAFF
TRBJ1-5	few	TRBD1	14	TRBV7-8	CASSLRGGVQPQHF
TRBJ2-7	NA	TRBD1	15	TRBV6-6	CASSRWGQGSSEQYF
TRBJ2-5	NA	NA	16	TRBV5-6	CASSLSSGLLQETQYF
TRBJ2-2	NA	TRBD2	16	TRBV27	CASSLFGSGSYGELFF
TRBJ1-5	NA	NA	15	TRBV2	CASSEAGDSNQPQHF
TRBJ2-4	NA	NA	15	TRBV6-1	CASSEMGLLPTIQYF
TRBJ1-2	NA	NA	13	TRBV7-9	CASSDSGGYGYTF
TRBJ2-5	NA	NA	15	TRBV19	CASSTRGLLQETQYF
TRBJ2-3	NA	NA	13	TRBV18	CASSQGRGDTQYF
TRBJ1-5	NA	NA	13	TRBV11-2	CASSWEIHQPQHF
TRBJ2-6	NA	NA	15	TRBV7-2	CASSLQGAGANVLTF
TRBJ2-1	NA	TRBD1	14	TRBV7-9	CASSLVVRGNEQFF
TRBJ2-7	NA	NA	13	TRBV7-9	CASSLGGVYEQYF
TRBJ1-6	NA	TRBD1	14	TRBV7-9	CASSSTGLHSPLHF
TRBJ2-4	NA	NA	16	TRBV28	CASSLGNTIAKNIQYF
TRBJ1-1	NA	NA	14	TRBV28	CASSLIGRNTEAFF
TRBJ2-1	NA	TRBD1	16	TRBV5-1	CASSLTPGQGDNEQFF
TRBJ2-1	NA	NA	15	TRBV5-1	CASSPTPISYNEQFF
TRBJ1-4	NA	TRBD1	15	TRBV4-1	CASSTYRGLGEKLFF
TRBJ2-6	once	TRBD2	16	TRBV28	CASSLSGSSGANVLTF
TRBJ1-1	NA	NA	15	TRBV5-1	CASSLSGQLNTEAFF